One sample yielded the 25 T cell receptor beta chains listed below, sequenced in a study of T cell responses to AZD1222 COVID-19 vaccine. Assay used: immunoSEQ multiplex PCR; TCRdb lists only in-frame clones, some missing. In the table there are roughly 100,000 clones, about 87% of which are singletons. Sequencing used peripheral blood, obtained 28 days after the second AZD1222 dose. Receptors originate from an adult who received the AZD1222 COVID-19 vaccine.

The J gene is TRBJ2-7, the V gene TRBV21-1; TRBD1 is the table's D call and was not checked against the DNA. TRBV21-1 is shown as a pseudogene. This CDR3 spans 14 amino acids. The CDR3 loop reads CASSSRQGAREQYF. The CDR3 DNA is TGTGCCAGCTCGTCGCGGCAGGGTGCACGCGAGCAGTACTTC.

CDR3 amino acids: CASSYSRGGSNEQFF. CDR3 bases: TGTGCCAGCAGTTACTCCCGGGGGGGCAGCAATGAGCAGTTCTTC. The rearrangement joins TRBV6-6 to TRBJ2-1, with 8 bases identical to TRBD2. Trimming cost V 0 bases and J 6 bases; bases outside gene matches: 4. The CDR3 consists of 15 residues. Looked up from germline, CDR1 is MNHNY and CDR2 is SVGAGI (reference sequence).

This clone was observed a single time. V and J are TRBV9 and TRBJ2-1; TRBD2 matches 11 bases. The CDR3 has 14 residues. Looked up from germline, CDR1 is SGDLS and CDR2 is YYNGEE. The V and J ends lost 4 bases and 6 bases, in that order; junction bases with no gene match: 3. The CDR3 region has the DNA TGTGCCAGCAGCCTTAGCGGGAGGGCCAATGAGCAGTTCTTC. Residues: CASSLSGRANEQFF.

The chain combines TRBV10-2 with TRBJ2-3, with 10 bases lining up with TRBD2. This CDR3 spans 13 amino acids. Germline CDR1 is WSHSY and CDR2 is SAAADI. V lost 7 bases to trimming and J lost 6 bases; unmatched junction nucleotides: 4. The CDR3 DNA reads TGCGCCAGCAAGGGTAGCGGGGGGGATACGCAGTATTTT. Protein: CASKGSGGDTQYF.

The CDR3 sequence is CSVEPRGENIQYF. The CDR3 bases are TGCAGCGTTGAACCCAGGGGCGAAAACATTCAGTACTTC. The V and J genes are TRBV29-1 and TRBJ2-4, with a weak D call TRBD1 (6 bases). The V and J ends lost 2 bases and 5 bases respectively, with 10 bases between them. The CDR3 is 13 residues long. Germline-derived CDR1 and CDR2 are SQVTM and ANQGSEA.

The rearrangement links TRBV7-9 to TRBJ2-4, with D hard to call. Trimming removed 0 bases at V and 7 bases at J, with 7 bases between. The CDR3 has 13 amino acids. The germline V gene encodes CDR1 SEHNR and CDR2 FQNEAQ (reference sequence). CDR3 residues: CASSLAGSNIQYF. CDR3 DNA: TGTGCCAGCAGCTTAGCGGGGTCTAACATTCAGTACTTC.

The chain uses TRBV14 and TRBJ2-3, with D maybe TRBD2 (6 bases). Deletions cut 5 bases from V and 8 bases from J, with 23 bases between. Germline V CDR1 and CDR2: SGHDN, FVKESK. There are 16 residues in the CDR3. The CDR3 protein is CASSSGRGILFGTQYF. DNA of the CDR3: TGTGCCAGCAGCTCGGGACGGGGGATCCTTTTCGGTACGCAGTATTTT.

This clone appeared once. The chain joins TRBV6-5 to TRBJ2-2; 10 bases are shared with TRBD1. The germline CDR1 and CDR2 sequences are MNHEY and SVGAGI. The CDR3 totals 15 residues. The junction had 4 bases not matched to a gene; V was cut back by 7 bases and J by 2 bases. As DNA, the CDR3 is TGTGCCAGCACCCGACAGGGGGCAAACACCGGGGAGCTGTTTTTT. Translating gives CASTRQGANTGELFF.

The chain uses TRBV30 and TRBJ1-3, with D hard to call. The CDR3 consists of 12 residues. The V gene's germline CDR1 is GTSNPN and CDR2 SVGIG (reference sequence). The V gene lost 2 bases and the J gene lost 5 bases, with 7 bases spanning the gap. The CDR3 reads CAWSTDRNTIYF. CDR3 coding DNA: TGTGCCTGGAGTACCGATCGAAACACCATATATTTT.

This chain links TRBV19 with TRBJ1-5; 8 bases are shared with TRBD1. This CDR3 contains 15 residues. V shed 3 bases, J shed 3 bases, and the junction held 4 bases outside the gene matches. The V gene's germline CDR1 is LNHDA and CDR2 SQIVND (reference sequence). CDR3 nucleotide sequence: TGTGCCAGTAGTATGCGACAGGGGTTCAATCAGCCCCAGCATTTT. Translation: CASSMRQGFNQPQHF.

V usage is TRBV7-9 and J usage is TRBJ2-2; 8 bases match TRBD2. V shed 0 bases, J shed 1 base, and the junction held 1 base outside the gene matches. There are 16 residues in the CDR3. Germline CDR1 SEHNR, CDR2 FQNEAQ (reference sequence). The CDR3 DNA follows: TGTGCCAGCAGCTTAGCCGGGGGGGAGAACACCGGGGAGCTGTTTTTT. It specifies CASSLAGGENTGELFF.

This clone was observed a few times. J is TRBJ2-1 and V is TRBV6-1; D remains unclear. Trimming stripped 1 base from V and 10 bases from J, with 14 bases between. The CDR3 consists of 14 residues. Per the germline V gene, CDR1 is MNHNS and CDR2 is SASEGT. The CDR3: CASSEEPGYREQFF. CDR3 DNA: TGTGCCAGCAGTGAAGAACCCGGCTACAGAGAGCAGTTCTTC.

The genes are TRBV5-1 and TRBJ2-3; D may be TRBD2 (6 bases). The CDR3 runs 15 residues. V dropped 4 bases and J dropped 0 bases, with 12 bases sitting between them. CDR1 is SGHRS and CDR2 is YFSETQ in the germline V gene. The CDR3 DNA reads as TGCGCCAGCAGCAGAAGCCTAGCGAGCACAGATACGCAGTATTTT. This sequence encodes CASSRSLASTDTQYF.

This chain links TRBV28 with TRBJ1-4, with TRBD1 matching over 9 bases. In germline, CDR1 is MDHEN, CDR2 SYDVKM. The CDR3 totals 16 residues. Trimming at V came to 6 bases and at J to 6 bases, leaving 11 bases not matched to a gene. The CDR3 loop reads CASSPGQGPPHEKLFF. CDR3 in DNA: TGTGCCAGCAGCCCCGGACAGGGGCCCCCTCATGAAAAACTGTTTTTT.

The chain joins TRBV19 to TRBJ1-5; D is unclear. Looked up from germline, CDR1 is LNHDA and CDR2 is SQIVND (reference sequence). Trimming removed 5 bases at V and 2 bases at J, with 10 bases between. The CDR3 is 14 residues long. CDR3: CASSYLGGNQPQHF. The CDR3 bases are TGTGCCAGTAGTTATCTCGGGGGCAATCAGCCCCAGCATTTT.

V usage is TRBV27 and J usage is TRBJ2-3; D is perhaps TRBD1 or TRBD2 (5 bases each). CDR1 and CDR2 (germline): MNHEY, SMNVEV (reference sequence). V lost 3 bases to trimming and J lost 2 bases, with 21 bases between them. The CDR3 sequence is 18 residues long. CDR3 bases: TGTGCCAGCAGTTTTGTCGGGACCTTCATGGGGTTCACAGATACGCAGTATTTT. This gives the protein CASSFVGTFMGFTDTQYF.

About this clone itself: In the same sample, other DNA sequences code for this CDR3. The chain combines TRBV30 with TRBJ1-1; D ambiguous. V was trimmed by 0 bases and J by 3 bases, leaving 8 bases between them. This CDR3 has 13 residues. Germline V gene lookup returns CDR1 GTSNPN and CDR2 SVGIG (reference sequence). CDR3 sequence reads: CAWSVRGDTEAFF. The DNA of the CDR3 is TGTGCCTGGAGTGTCCGAGGAGACACTGAAGCTTTCTTT.

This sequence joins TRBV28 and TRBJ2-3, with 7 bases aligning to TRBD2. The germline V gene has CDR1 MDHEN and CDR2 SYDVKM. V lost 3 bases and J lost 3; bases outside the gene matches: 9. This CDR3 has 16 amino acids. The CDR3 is CASSFGREDQTDTQYF. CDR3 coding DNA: TGTGCCAGCAGTTTTGGGAGGGAGGATCAGACAGATACGCAGTATTTT.

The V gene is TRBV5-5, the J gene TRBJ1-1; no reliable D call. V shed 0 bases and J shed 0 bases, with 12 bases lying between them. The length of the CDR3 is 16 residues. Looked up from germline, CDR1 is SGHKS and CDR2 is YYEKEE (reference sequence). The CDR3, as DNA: TGTGCCAGCAGCTTGGCGACGGAACAGATGAACACTGAAGCTTTCTTT. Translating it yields CASSLATEQMNTEAFF.

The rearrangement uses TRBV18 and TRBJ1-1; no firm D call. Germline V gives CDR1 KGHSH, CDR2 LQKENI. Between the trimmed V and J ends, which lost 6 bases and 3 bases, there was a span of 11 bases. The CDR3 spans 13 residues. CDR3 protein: CASSRIRYTEAFF. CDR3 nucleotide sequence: TGTGCCAGCTCGCGGATAAGGTACACTGAAGCTTTCTTT.

In nucleotides, the CDR3 is TGTGCCAGCAGTTACTCAAGGGGTGGAGGCTACACCTTC. It encodes CASSYSRGGGYTF. The chain uses TRBV6-5 and TRBJ1-2; TRBD1 is a possible D gene (5 bases). CDR3 size: 13 residues. V lost 0 bases, J lost 8 bases, and 10 bases lay in between. The germline gives CDR1 MNHEY, CDR2 SVGAGI.

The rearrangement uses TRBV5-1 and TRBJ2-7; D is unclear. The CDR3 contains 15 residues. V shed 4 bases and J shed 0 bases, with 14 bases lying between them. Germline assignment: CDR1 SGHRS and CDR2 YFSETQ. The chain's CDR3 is CASSMRTSSSYEQYF. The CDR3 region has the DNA TGCGCCAGCAGCATGCGGACGAGTAGCTCCTACGAGCAGTACTTC.

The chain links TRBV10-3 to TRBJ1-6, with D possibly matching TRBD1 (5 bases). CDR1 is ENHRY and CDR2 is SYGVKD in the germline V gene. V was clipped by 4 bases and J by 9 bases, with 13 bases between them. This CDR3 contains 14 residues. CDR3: CAISVGAEFSPLHF. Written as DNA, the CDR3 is TGTGCCATCAGTGTTGGGGCGGAATTTTCACCCCTCCACTTT.

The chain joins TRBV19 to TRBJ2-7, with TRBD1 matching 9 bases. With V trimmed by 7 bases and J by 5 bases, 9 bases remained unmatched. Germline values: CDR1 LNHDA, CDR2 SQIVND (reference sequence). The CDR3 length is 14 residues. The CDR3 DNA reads TGTGCCAGTACCCTCGGGACAGGGCAGCACGAGCAGTACTTC. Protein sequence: CASTLGTGQHEQYF.

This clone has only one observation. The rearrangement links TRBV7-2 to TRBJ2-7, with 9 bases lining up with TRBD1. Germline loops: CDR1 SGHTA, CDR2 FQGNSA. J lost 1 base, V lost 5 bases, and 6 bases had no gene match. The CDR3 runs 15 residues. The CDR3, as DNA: TGTGCCAGCAGCAAAGGGGGACAGGGTTCCTACGAGCAGTACTTC. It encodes CASSKGGQGSYEQYF.